This is a list of T cell receptor beta chains from one sample in a study of cytomegalovirus exposure and HLA in healthy donors. Sequenced by immunoSEQ multiplex PCR; TCRdb stores in-frame clones only, minus some. The table lists fewer than 300,000 clones, approximately 88% of them singletons. What was sequenced was PBMCs. These receptors came from a woman younger than 35 in good health and CMV-seronegative. Each CDR3 is given with its conserved first and last residue. Fields, in order: V gene, D gene, J gene, clone size, CDR3 DNA, CDR3 protein. The D gene is left open where the match is weak. The listing skips clone size in some rows; elsewhere it reads once, few, many or a size class.

>TRBV28|TRBD2|TRBJ2-1|-
TGTGCCAGCAGAAGGGGGACTAGCGGGAGCCTTGTAGATGAGCAGTTCTTC
CASRRGTSGSLVDEQFF
>TRBV6-5|-|TRBJ1-1|-
TGTGCCAGCAGTCCCCGACAGCCCCAGGGAGAAGCTTTCTTT
CASSPRQPQGEAFF
>TRBV4-1|-|TRBJ2-1|few
TGCGCCAGCAGGGATCAGCGGAATTTCTACAATGAGCAGTTCTTC
CASRDQRNFYNEQFF
>TRBV28|TRBD1|TRBJ1-5|-
TGTGCCAGCAGTTCCCTACCACGCAGGGGGCCTCAGCATTTT
CASSSLPRRGPQHF
>TRBV5-1|-|TRBJ2-7|-
TGCGCCAGCAGCTTGGGCAGGGGCGATTTCGACGAGCAGTACTTC
CASSLGRGDFDEQYF
>TRBV4-3|TRBD1|TRBJ1-2|-
TGCGCCAGCAGCCTACCGGACAGGTCAGGTACTCGCTACACCTTC
CASSLPDRSGTRYTF
>TRBV9|-|TRBJ2-7|-
TGTGCCAGCAGCGTGTTAGCGGCCTCCTACGAGCAGTACTTC
CASSVLAASYEQYF
>TRBV5-6|TRBD1|TRBJ1-1|-
TGTGCCAGCAGCTTAGGGACAGGGGGCCTGAACACTGAAGCTTTCTTT
CASSLGTGGLNTEAFF
>TRBV7-9|-|TRBJ1-2|-
TGTGCCAGCAGCTTACTCGACAGCAACTATGGCTACACCTTC
CASSLLDSNYGYTF
>TRBV5-4|TRBD2|TRBJ2-1|-
TGTGCCAGCAGCTTGTTGGTAGCGGGAGATAGTGAGCAGTTCTTC
CASSLLVAGDSEQFF